This T cell receptor (beta chain) came from a study of early T cells in non-severe SARS-CoV-2 infection. Worth noting for this clonotype: The antigen remains undetermined.

Study observations and caveats: Anti-spike CD8 responses were favored by VDJdb matching, which missed private and CD4 specificities.

Individually, cDNA molecules had unique molecular identifiers attached to them. TCRdb ran MiXCR on the 5' RACE reads and lists one entry per CDR3 protein. The data contain about 92,000 distinct CDR3 sequences, around 15% of them seen just once; the ten biggest clones take up 5% to 7%. The CDR3 runs 11 residues. V was clipped by 7 bases and J by 4 bases, with 8 bases between them. The V gene's germline CDR1 is WSHSY and CDR2 SAAADI. Sequenced sample: whole blood. The clonotype was recovered from an adult who was a healthcare worker with PCR-confirmed SARS-CoV-2 infection or an uninfected control (not recorded which). The rearrangement uses TRBV10-2 and TRBJ2-7; TRBD1 is a possible D gene (6 bases). The CDR3 region is CASTDRYEQYF. CDR3 sequence (DNA): TGCGCCAGCACGGACAGATACGAGCAGTACTTC.